This TCR beta chain originates from a study of shared clonotypes between healthy human individuals. Study-wide findings and caveats: Memory subsets had estimated richness that was generally smaller than that of naive subsets. What rarefaction showed was incomplete sorted-subset sequencing despite large depth.

Only CD45RO-negative cells positively selected for CCR7 counted as naive CD8 cells, so terminally differentiated effector memory CD45RA+ cells were excluded. Every one of the donors was a Caucasian adult that lived in Nashville, Tennessee. Per sorted-subset replicate PCR, input was 150 to 250 ng DNA, representing some 30,000 T cell genomes. Here immunoSEQ multiplex PCR was the method, and the copy in TCRdb shows in-frame clones only, minus some. The table lists about 820,000 clones, roughly 92% of them singletons, with 24% in the top ten. V lost 5 bases to trimming and J lost 2 bases, with 14 bases between them. Germline-derived CDR1 and CDR2 are SGHRS and YFSETQ. The CDR3 is 15 residues long. A remark on this clone: Its antigen is not known.

The sequence was collected from a man aged 25 to 40 in good health. The source material was naive CD8+ T cells sorted from blood. This rearrangement joins TRBV5-1 to TRBJ2-1; possible D gene TRBD2, 5 bases. CDR3 sequence: CASSPGSTAYNEQFF. The DNA of the CDR3 is TGCGCCAGCAGTCCGGGGTCCACGGCCTACAATGAGCAGTTCTTC. Drawing the rest from reference TRBV5-1 and TRBJ2-1, the complete variable domain is KAGVTQTPRYLIKTRGQQVTLSCSPISGHRSVSWYQQTPGQGLQFLFEYFSETQRNKGNFPGRFSGRQFSNSRSEMNVSTLELGDSALYLCASSPGSTAYNEQFFGPGTRLTVL.